These 11 T cell receptor beta chains originate from one sample sequenced in a study of graft-versus-host responses after intestinal transplantation. Profiling relied on immunoSEQ multiplex PCR, and the TCRdb table lists in-frame clones only, not all of them. The table records 85,000 to 100,000 clones, just under 95% of them present only once. These receptors are not linked to any known antigen. The sequenced sample was unstimulated CD8+ T cells sorted from spleen or lymph node cells, obtained before transplant. The receptors come from a human donor who was the organ donor for an intestinal transplant.

The rearrangement joins TRBV2 to TRBJ2-2; D gene uncertain. The V end was cut by 7 bases, the J end by 6 bases, with 9 bases between. This CDR3 is built from 12 residues. Germline V CDR1 and CDR2: SNHLY, FYNNEI. For the CDR3, the DNA is TGTGCCAGCATATCCGAGTCCGGGGAGCTGTTTTTT. As protein: CASISESGELFF.

V gene TRBV28 combines with J gene TRBJ2-1; 7 bases line up with TRBD2. The V and J ends lost 5 bases and 10 bases, in that order; junction bases with no gene match: 5. From germline, CDR1 is MDHEN and CDR2 SYDVKM. This CDR3 has 12 amino acids. The CDR3 DNA reads TGTGCCAGCAGTCCTAGGGAGGGCGAGCAGTTCTTC. It is translated as CASSPREGEQFF.

V and J are TRBV29-1 and TRBJ1-2, with 7 bases that match TRBD1. Trimming took 6 bases from V and 0 from J; bases not matched to a gene: 13. Germline V gene lookup returns CDR1 SQVTM and CDR2 ANQGSEA. The CDR3 length is 16 residues. The CDR3 reads CSVLPAWDSPNYGYTF. CDR3 coding DNA: TGCAGCGTCCTACCCGCTTGGGACAGTCCTAACTATGGCTACACCTTC.

This chain joins TRBV28 and TRBJ2-1; 12 bases agree with TRBD2. V trimming: 6 bases; J trimming: 5 bases; junction bases outside the gene matches: 5. The CDR3 is made up of 15 amino acids. Germline V gene data show CDR1 as MDHEN and CDR2 as SYDVKM. The CDR3 coding sequence is TGTGCCAGCAGCCCTCTAGCGGGAGGGAACAATGAGCAGTTCTTC. Its protein product is CASSPLAGGNNEQFF.

This clone has just one count. The chain has TRBV2 and TRBJ2-7; D ambiguous. CDR3 length: 13 residues. Trimming removed 1 base from V and 5 bases from J, with 9 bases in between. The V gene's germline CDR1 is SNHLY and CDR2 FYNNEI. CDR3 residues: CASSEERHHEQYF. The CDR3 coding sequence is TGTGCCAGCAGTGAAGAGAGACATCACGAGCAGTACTTC.

The chain carries TRBV5-1 and TRBJ2-5, with a tentative D call TRBD1 (6 bases). The CDR3 is 19 amino acids. The V gene's germline CDR1 is SGHRS and CDR2 YFSETQ. V gave up 3 bases and J gave up 2 bases, with 26 bases separating them. The CDR3: CASSYLTGRLGPIQETQYF. The CDR3 DNA reads TGCGCCAGCAGCTATTTAACAGGGCGTTTGGGCCCCATACAAGAGACCCAGTACTTC.

The V call is TRBV19, the J call TRBJ1-1; no clear D. The CDR3 runs to 13 residues. Per the germline V gene, CDR1 is LNHDA and CDR2 is SQIVND (reference sequence). The V end was cut by 10 bases, the J end by 0 bases, with 12 bases between. For the CDR3, the DNA is TGTGCCACCTCAATTAGCATGAACACTGAAGCTTTCTTT. Translation: CATSISMNTEAFF.

This chain's CDR3 is CASSPDRGFTEAFF. The DNA for the CDR3 is TGTGCCAGCTCACCGGACAGGGGTTTTACTGAAGCTTTCTTT. This chain uses TRBV18 with TRBJ1-1, with 9 bases aligning to TRBD1. The CDR3 totals 14 residues. V dropped 3 bases and J dropped 5; count of bases not matched to a gene: 4. CDR1 and CDR2 (germline): KGHSH, LQKENI.

The chain carries TRBV11-2 and TRBJ2-1, with 8 bases identical to TRBD2. CDR3 length: 14 amino acids. CDR1 is SGHAT, CDR2 FQNNGV, per germline. The V and J ends lost 5 bases and 14 bases, in that order; junction bases with no gene match: 14. CDR3: CASSHTGTRELEFF. The CDR3 DNA reads as TGTGCCAGCAGCCATACCGGGACTAGAGAATTGGAGTTCTTC.

V usage is TRBV6-1 and J usage is TRBJ2-7, with 9 bases aligning to TRBD1. With 7 bases clipped from V and 6 bases from J, the junction kept 13 bases outside the gene matches. Germline V gene data show CDR1 as MNHNS and CDR2 as SASEGT. This CDR3 has 15 amino acids. CDR3 sequence: CASKQWDREDGEQYF. The CDR3 DNA follows: TGTGCCAGCAAGCAATGGGACAGGGAAGATGGCGAGCAGTACTTC.

J is TRBJ1-5 and V is TRBV19, with TRBD1 as a possible D gene (6 bases). CDR1 is LNHDA, CDR2 SQIVND, per germline (reference sequence). CDR3 length: 16 residues. V lost 2 bases to trimming and J lost 3 bases, with 14 bases between them. For the CDR3, the DNA is TGTGCCAGTAGTATATCGGGGACATTTAACAATCAGCCCCAGCATTTT. This encodes CASSISGTFNNQPQHF.